The following is a TCR beta chain sequence with its context. The sample comes from a study of shared clonotypes between healthy human individuals. Sequencing was performed with immunoSEQ multiplex PCR; in TCRdb, only in-frame clones are kept and a portion is missing. The sample consists of a few million clones, more than 80% of them appearing once. This clonotype originated in a man aged 18 to 30 in good health. Some clones in this sample may be carry-over from other donors' samples. Sequencing was done on a sample of naive CD4+ T cells from PBMCs. Specified subset: CD45RA+ positively selected.

The CDR3, as DNA: TGCGCCAGCAGCCGACCCGGACCTTATGGCTACACCTTC. It is translated as CASSRPGPYGYTF. The gene calls are TRBV4-1 and TRBJ1-2; D is ambiguous. V lost 4 bases and J 5 bases, leaving 11 bases between the germline ends. Germline V gene data show CDR1 as MGHRA and CDR2 as YSYEKL. CDR3 length: 13 amino acids.